What follows are 2 T cell receptor beta chains derived from one specimen sequenced in a study of T-cell memory formation after mild COVID-19. One entry per CDR3 protein, called by TCRdb with MiXCR from the 5' RACE reads. The sample yields some 82,000 distinct CDR3 sequences, more than 10% seen once. The sequenced material came from PBMCs or a T cell subset sorted from them (not recorded which). Every receptor here comes from a man aged 18-30 years who had mild COVID-19 (a few samples of this study predate the infection). Cell type and time point are not known.

The sample holds many counts of this clonotype. V gene TRBV11-2 combines with J gene TRBJ2-3; 8 nucleotides agree with TRBD2. This CDR3 spans 20 amino acids. V shed 6 bases and J 1 base; nucleotides not matched to a gene: 21. Germline CDR1 SGHAT, CDR2 FQNNGV. Here the CDR3 reads CASRRTPGGGTSGRTDTQYF. Written as DNA, the CDR3 is TGTGCCAGCAGGCGGACCCCCGGCGGGGGGACCTCGGGGCGCACAGATACGCAGTATTTT.

A few counts support this clonotype. The chain carries TRBV30 and TRBJ1-6, with TRBD1 matching 9 bases. This CDR3 is 13 amino acids long. With V trimmed by 5 bases and J by 9 bases, 5 bases remained unmatched. From germline, CDR1 is GTSNPN and CDR2 SVGIG (reference sequence). The CDR3 reads CAWLRTGVSPLHF. The CDR3 region has the DNA TGTGCCTGGCTTCGGACAGGGGTTTCACCCCTCCACTTT.